This is a list of T cell receptor beta chains from one sample in a study of cytomegalovirus exposure and HLA in healthy donors. Assay used: immunoSEQ multiplex PCR; TCRdb lists only in-frame clones, some missing. Of about 160,000 clones listed, around 74% are singletons. Sequenced material: PBMCs. These receptors all come from a female donor in good health and CMV-seronegative. Each CDR3 is given with its conserved first and last residue. A D gene is named only where the DNA matches it firmly. Some rows mark clone size as missing; the rest say once, few, many or name a class of expanded clone.

TRBV5-1	few	TRBD2	TRBJ2-2	CASSRAGGITGELFF	TGCGCCAGCAGTAGAGCGGGGGGCATCACCGGGGAGCTGTTTTTT
TRBV4-2	-	-	TRBJ2-1	CASSQDSPTIRYNEQFF	TGTGCCAGCAGCCAAGATTCACCTACGATCCGTTACAATGAGCAGTTCTTC
TRBV18	-	TRBD1	TRBJ2-7	CASSPPPGQGTYEQYF	TGTGCCAGCTCCCCCCCGCCGGGACAGGGTACCTACGAGCAGTACTTC
TRBV2	-	-	TRBJ2-5	CATSRGETQYF	TGTGCCACCTCAAGGGGGGAGACCCAGTACTTC
TRBV18	-	-	TRBJ1-1	CASSKELLATEAFF	TGTGCCAGCTCAAAGGAGCTCCTAGCCACTGAAGCTTTCTTT
TRBV5-4	few	-	TRBJ1-2	CASSLRLPANYGYTF	TGTGCCAGCAGCTTGAGATTGCCAGCTAACTATGGCTACACCTTC
TRBV30	-	-	TRBJ1-1	CAWTSLSLGAFF	TGTGCCTGGACTAGCCTTAGTTTGGGAGCTTTCTTT
TRBV7-7	-	TRBD1	TRBJ2-1	CASSRQGRGEQFF	TGTGCCAGCAGCCGACAGGGTAGGGGTGAGCAGTTCTTC
TRBV19	-	TRBD2	TRBJ2-2	CASRQASGVNTGELFF	TGTGCCAGTAGGCAGGCTAGCGGGGTGAACACCGGGGAGCTGTTTTTT
TRBV11-2	-	-	TRBJ1-1	CASSSTLNTEAFF	TGTGCCAGCAGCTCCACACTGAACACTGAAGCTTTCTTT
TRBV7-3	few	TRBD2	TRBJ2-2	CASSLTVGLAPGELFF	TGTGCCAGCAGCTTAACCGTGGGACTAGCCCCCGGGGAGCTGTTTTTT
TRBV2	once	-	TRBJ1-2	CASSEWGGRGYTF	TGTGCCAGCAGTGAATGGGGGGGAAGAGGCTACACCTTC
TRBV5-4	-	TRBD1	TRBJ2-1	CASSLSGQGYGEQFF	TGTGCCAGCAGCTTGTCTGGACAGGGCTACGGTGAGCAGTTCTTC
TRBV2	-	TRBD1	TRBJ1-2	CASPLTGGPLGYNF	TGTGCCAGCCCGTTGACAGGGGGCCCTCTTGGCTACAACTTC